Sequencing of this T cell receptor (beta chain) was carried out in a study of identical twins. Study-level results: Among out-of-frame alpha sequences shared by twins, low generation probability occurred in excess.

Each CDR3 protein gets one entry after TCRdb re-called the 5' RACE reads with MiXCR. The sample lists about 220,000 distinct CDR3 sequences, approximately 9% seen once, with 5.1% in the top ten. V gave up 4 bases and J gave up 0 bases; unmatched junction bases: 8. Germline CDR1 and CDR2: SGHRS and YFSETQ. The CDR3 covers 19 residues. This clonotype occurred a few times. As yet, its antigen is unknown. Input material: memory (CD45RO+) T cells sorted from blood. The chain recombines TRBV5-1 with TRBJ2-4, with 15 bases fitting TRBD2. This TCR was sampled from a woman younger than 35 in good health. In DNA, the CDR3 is TGCGCCAGCAGCCAAGGACTAGCGGGGGGGGGAGTAGCCAAAAACATTCAGTACTTC. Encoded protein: CASSQGLAGGGVAKNIQYF.